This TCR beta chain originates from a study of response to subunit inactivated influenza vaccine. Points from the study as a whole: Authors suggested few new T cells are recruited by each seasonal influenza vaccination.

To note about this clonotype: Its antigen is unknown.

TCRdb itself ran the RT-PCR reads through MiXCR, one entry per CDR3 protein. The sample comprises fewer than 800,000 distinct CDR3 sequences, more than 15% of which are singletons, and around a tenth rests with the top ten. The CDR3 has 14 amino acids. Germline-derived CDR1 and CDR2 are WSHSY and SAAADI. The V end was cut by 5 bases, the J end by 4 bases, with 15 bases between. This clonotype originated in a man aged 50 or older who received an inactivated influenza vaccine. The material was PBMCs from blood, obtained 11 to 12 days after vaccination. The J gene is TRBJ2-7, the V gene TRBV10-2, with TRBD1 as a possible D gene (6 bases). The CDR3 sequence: CASSSVDSGYEQYF. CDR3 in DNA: TGCGCCAGCAGTTCCGTGGACAGCGGTTACGAGCAGTACTTC.